One and the same sample provided the 6 T cell receptor beta chains below, sequenced in a study of cytotoxic CD8 clonotypes in ibrutinib-treated CLL. Clones were read by immunoSEQ multiplex PCR, and TCRdb kept only the in-frame ones, dropping some. The profile covers some 200,000 clones, with 55% to 85% appearing a single time and roughly 12% taken by the ten largest. Here the sequenced sample was PBMCs, taken after 24 months of ibrutinib treatment. The origin of the receptors is a human donor with chronic lymphocytic leukemia.

This clone has more than one count but fewer than ten. The chain combines TRBV7-8 with TRBJ2-7; the D gene could be TRBD1 or TRBD2 (5 bases each). This CDR3 region has 14 residues. V lost 9 bases to trimming and J lost 3 bases, with 18 bases between them. Germline CDR1 reads SGHVS; CDR2 reads FQNEAQ. The chain's CDR3 is CASSPGRTDYEQYF. Here the CDR3 DNA reads TGTGCCAGTTCCCCGGGACGCACAGACTACGAGCAGTACTTC.

The genes are TRBV19 and TRBJ2-1; 9 bases align to TRBD2. The ends lost 9 bases at V and 2 bases at J; junction bases unmatched: 8. CDR1 and CDR2 (germline): LNHDA, SQIVND (reference sequence). This CDR3 has 15 residues. CDR3 residues: CASRMAGGPYNEQFF. CDR3 coding DNA: TGTGCCAGCCGCATGGCGGGAGGGCCCTACAATGAGCAGTTCTTC.

The rearrangement uses TRBV5-1 and TRBJ2-5; the D is unclear. Germline values: CDR1 SGHRS, CDR2 YFSETQ. Trimming stripped 2 bases from V and 5 bases from J, with 10 bases between. The CDR3 has 13 amino acids. The CDR3: CASSFRYGETQYF. DNA for the CDR3: TGCGCCAGCAGCTTTAGATATGGGGAGACCCAGTACTTC.

This clone was observed a handful of times. The gene calls are TRBV7-2 and TRBJ2-3; D assignment may be TRBD1 or TRBD2 (5 bases each). Germline CDR1 reads SGHTA; CDR2 reads FQGNSA. The CDR3 covers 16 residues. Trimming pared 5 bases from V and 0 bases from J, leaving 15 bases between. The CDR3: CASSTPPGPSTDTQYF. The CDR3 nucleotides read TGTGCCAGCAGCACACCCCCGGGACCGAGCACAGATACGCAGTATTTT.

The J gene is TRBJ2-1, the V gene TRBV19; TRBD1 matches 8 bases. Losses at the gene ends were 6 bases for V and 4 bases for J; bases not matched to a gene: 11. Per the germline V gene, CDR1 is LNHDA and CDR2 is SQIVND (reference sequence). The CDR3 loop spans 16 amino acids. CDR3 loop: CASSQWRTGSYNEQFF. CDR3 sequence (DNA): TGTGCCAGTAGCCAATGGAGGACAGGGTCGTACAATGAGCAGTTCTTC. The full variable domain, its missing parts supplied by reference TRBV19 and TRBJ2-1, is DGGITQSPKYLFRKEGQNVTLSCEQNLNHDAMYWYRQDPGQGLRLIYYSQIVNDFQKGDIAEGYSVSREKKESFPLTVTSAQKNPTAFYLCASSQWRTGSYNEQFFGPGTRLTVL.

The chain recombines TRBV4-3 with TRBJ2-7; tentatively, D is TRBD2 (6 bases). The CDR3 has 14 amino acids. The V end lost 1 base, the J end lost 3 bases, and 10 bases lay between the germline ends. Looked up from germline, CDR1 is LGHNA and CDR2 is YSLEER. The CDR3 spells CASSQGRRDYEQYF. The CDR3 DNA sequence: TGCGCCAGCAGCCAAGGTCGGCGGGACTACGAGCAGTACTTC.